This T cell receptor (beta chain) was captured in a study of T cells in Graves' hyperthyroidism and ophthalmopathy. Study conclusions and caveats: The model predicted ophthalmopathy a median approximately seven months before onset.

Patients aged 18 to 65 with hyperthyroidism were newly diagnosed, with duration under 2 months. The sample holds many counts of this clonotype. As yet, its antigen is unknown. The V segment lost 2 bases and the J segment 15 bases; nucleotides outside the gene matches: 6. The CDR3 extends over 12 amino acids. Germline CDR1 KGHSH, CDR2 LQKENI. RNA transcripts were the template for amplifying TCR beta CDR3 regions. An initial round of RT-PCR targeting the TCR CDR3 relied on the HTBI primer set. One entry per CDR3 protein results from TCRdb running MiXCR on the multiplex PCR reads. This table has around 350,000 distinct CDR3 sequences, 15% to 17% appearing once.

The gene calls are TRBV18 and TRBJ2-1, with 8 positions matching TRBD1. Sequencing was carried out using blood. The source of this sequence is a woman aged 18-29 years with Graves' hyperthyroidism that later progressed to Graves' ophthalmopathy. DNA of the CDR3: TGTGCCAGCTCACCAGGGACAGGTTTATGGTTCTTC. It translates to CASSPGTGLWFF.